These T cell receptor beta chains were read from a single sample in a study of OX40 agonist ivuxolimab in advanced cancers. Method: immunoSEQ multiplex PCR; TCRdb's copy keeps in-frame clones and lacks some. The sample gives about 21,000 clones, about 87% of which show up once; 15% to 20% is in the top ten. This sample comprised CD4+ or CD8+ T cells sorted from blood, obtained in a trial of the OX40 agonist ivuxolimab. These receptors were collected from an adult with an advanced solid tumor such as melanoma, head and neck, liver or kidney cancer. Both conserved end residues are part of each CDR3. D genes are given only for firm matches. Only part of the rows carry a size: once, few, many, or a class if the clone is expanded.

>NA|TRBV5-4|TRBJ2-1|NA
CASSLWEDEQFF
TGTGCCAGCAGCTTATGGGAGGATGAGCAGTTCTTC
>NA|TRBV10-3|TRBJ2-6|NA
CASSDISGANVLTF
TGTGCCAGCAGTGACATCTCTGGGGCCAACGTCCTGACTTTC
>NA|TRBV2|TRBJ2-2|NA
CASSEGTRTGELFF
TGTGCCAGCAGTGAGGGGACCCGGACCGGGGAGCTGTTTTTT
>NA|TRBV6-5|TRBJ2-7|TRBD1
CASSYGGTGAYEQYF
TGTGCCAGCAGTTACGGGGGGACAGGGGCTTACGAGCAGTACTTC
>NA|TRBV19|TRBJ1-1|NA
CASTERGEGNTEAFF
TGTGCCAGTACCGAAAGGGGCGAGGGGAACACTGAAGCTTTCTTT
>NA|TRBV28|TRBJ1-2|NA
CASSTTNYGYTF
TGTGCCAGCAGTACTACTAACTATGGCTACACCTTC
>NA|TRBV9|TRBJ1-1|NA
CASSVADAGQMNTEAFF
TGTGCCAGCAGCGTAGCGGATGCAGGTCAGATGAACACTGAAGCTTTCTTT
>few|TRBV7-9|TRBJ1-4|TRBD1
CASSTRQGRTEKLFF
TGTGCCAGCAGCACTAGACAGGGGCGAACTGAAAAACTGTTTTTT
>NA|TRBV12-5|TRBJ2-3|NA
CASGLSLDPQDTQYF
TGTGCTAGTGGTTTGTCATTGGACCCACAAGATACGCAGTATTTT
>once|TRBV10-1|TRBJ1-1|NA
CASTPDRKNTEAFF
TGCGCCAGCACCCCCGACAGAAAGAACACTGAAGCTTTCTTT
>NA|TRBV6-1|TRBJ1-2|NA
CASSEGGGGYGYTF
TGTGCCAGCAGTGAAGGAGGGGGGGGCTATGGCTACACCTTC
>NA|TRBV7-9|TRBJ1-6|NA
CASSYRDLHNSPLHF
TGTGCCAGCAGCTACCGGGACCTCCATAATTCACCCCTCCACTTT
>NA|TRBV25-1|TRBJ2-5|TRBD1
CASRQTGPETQYF
TGTGCCAGCAGGCAGACAGGGCCAGAGACCCAGTACTTC
>NA|TRBV4-1|TRBJ2-7|NA
CASSQGLSYEQYF
TGCGCCAGCAGCCAAGGACTTTCCTACGAGCAGTACTTC
>NA|TRBV27|TRBJ2-7|NA
CASKPEAASYEQYF
TGTGCCAGCAAGCCTGAGGCAGCTTCCTACGAGCAGTACTTC
>once|TRBV30|TRBJ2-5|NA
CAWSYNQETQYF
TGTGCCTGGAGTTATAACCAAGAGACCCAGTACTTC
>NA|TRBV6-1|TRBJ1-2|TRBD1
CASRDRGGYTF
TGTGCCAGCCGGGACAGGGGAGGCTACACCTTC
>NA|TRBV6-4|TRBJ1-2|NA
CASSALIGGYGYTF
TGTGCCAGCAGTGCCCTTATTGGGGGGTATGGCTACACCTTC
>NA|TRBV19|TRBJ1-5|NA
CATWLGAGRNQPQHF
TGTGCCACATGGCTCGGAGCAGGGAGGAATCAGCCCCAGCATTTT
>once|TRBV5-1|TRBJ1-1|TRBD1
CASSEDRGDTEAFF
TGCGCCAGCAGCGAGGACAGGGGAGACACTGAAGCTTTCTTT
>NA|TRBV15|TRBJ1-2|TRBD1
CATSTRQGYNYGYTF
TGTGCCACCAGCACTAGACAGGGTTATAACTATGGCTACACCTTC
>NA|TRBV7-8|TRBJ1-1|TRBD1
CASSLEGQGNPEAFF
TGTGCCAGCAGCTTAGAGGGACAGGGTAACCCTGAAGCTTTCTTT
>NA|TRBV7-2|TRBJ2-7|NA
CASSLGGGAYEQYF
TGTGCCAGCAGCTTAGGTGGCGGGGCCTACGAGCAGTACTTC
>NA|TRBV19|TRBJ2-5|NA
CASSRTVVETQYF
TGTGCCAGTAGTAGGACAGTAGTAGAGACCCAGTACTTC
>NA|TRBV7-9|TRBJ2-7|NA
CASSLAAYREQYF
TGTGCCAGCAGCTTAGCGGCATACCGCGAGCAGTACTTC
>medium-sized|TRBV7-6|TRBJ2-7|TRBD1
CASSLVTGGMGEQYF
TGTGCCAGCAGCTTAGTCACAGGGGGCATGGGCGAGCAGTACTTC
>NA|TRBV11-1|TRBJ2-7|TRBD1
CASSWDRGSYEQYF
TGTGCCAGCAGCTGGGACAGGGGCTCCTACGAGCAGTACTTC
>NA|TRBV7-2|TRBJ2-7|NA
CASSLGHQTIEQYF
TGTGCCAGCAGCTTAGGTCACCAGACAATCGAGCAGTACTTC
>NA|TRBV27|TRBJ2-2|NA
CASSLFGSGITGELFF
TGTGCCAGCAGTTTATTTGGTTCAGGGATCACCGGGGAGCTGTTTTTT
>NA|TRBV4-3|TRBJ2-6|NA
CASSQDLGLSGANVLTF
TGCGCCAGCAGCCAAGACCTTGGCCTCTCTGGGGCCAACGTCCTGACTTTC
>NA|TRBV30|TRBJ2-5|NA
CAWSASIGGETQYF
TGTGCCTGGAGTGCCTCCATAGGGGGGGAGACCCAGTACTTC
>NA|TRBV4-1|TRBJ2-3|NA
CASSQVWGADGDTQYF
TGCGCCAGCAGTCAAGTTTGGGGGGCGGACGGAGATACGCAGTATTTT
>NA|TRBV2|TRBJ2-7|NA
CASNPGGYEQYF
TGTGCCAGCAACCCAGGGGGGTACGAGCAGTACTTC
>NA|TRBV19|TRBJ2-7|NA
CASSLTGKGEQYF
TGTGCCAGTAGTCTAACAGGGAAGGGCGAGCAGTACTTC
>NA|TRBV27|TRBJ1-1|NA
CASSLVRPYTEAFF
TGTGCCAGCAGTTTAGTCAGGCCATACACTGAAGCTTTCTTT
>few|TRBV7-2|TRBJ1-1|NA
CASSVRYEAFF
TGTGCCAGCAGCGTAAGGTATGAAGCTTTCTTT
>NA|TRBV7-9|TRBJ2-3|NA
CASSLAAVTDTQYF
TGTGCCAGCAGCCTAGCCGCGGTCACAGATACGCAGTATTTT
>NA|TRBV19|TRBJ1-6|TRBD1
CASSAARQGNSPLHF
TGTGCCAGTAGTGCCGCCCGACAGGGTAATTCACCCCTCCACTTT
>NA|TRBV19|TRBJ1-4|TRBD1
CASSIRGPHEKLFF
TGTGCCAGTAGTATCAGGGGGCCCCATGAAAAACTGTTTTTT
>NA|TRBV2|TRBJ2-5|TRBD1
CASSDSTGAYRWAQYF
TGTGCCAGCAGTGATTCAACAGGGGCCTATAGATGGGCCCAGTACTTC